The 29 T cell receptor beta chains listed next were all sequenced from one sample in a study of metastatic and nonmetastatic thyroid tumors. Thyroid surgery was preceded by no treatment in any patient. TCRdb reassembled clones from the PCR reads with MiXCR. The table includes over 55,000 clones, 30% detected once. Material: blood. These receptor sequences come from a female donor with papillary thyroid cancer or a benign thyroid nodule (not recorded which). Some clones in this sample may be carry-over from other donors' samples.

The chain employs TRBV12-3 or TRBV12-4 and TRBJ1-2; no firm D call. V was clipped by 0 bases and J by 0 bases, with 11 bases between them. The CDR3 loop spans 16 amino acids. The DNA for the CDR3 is TGTGCCAGCAGTTTAGCGCCGGGGTTGGCTAACTATGGCTACACCTTC. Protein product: CASSLAPGLANYGYTF.

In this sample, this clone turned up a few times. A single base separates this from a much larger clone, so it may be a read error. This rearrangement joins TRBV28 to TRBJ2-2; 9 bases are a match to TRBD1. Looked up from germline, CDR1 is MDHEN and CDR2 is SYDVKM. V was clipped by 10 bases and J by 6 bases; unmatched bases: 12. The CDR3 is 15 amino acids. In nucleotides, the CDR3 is TGTGCCAACACCAAAGACAGGGGGTGGTCCGGGGAGCTGTTTTTT. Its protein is CANTKDRGWSGELFF.

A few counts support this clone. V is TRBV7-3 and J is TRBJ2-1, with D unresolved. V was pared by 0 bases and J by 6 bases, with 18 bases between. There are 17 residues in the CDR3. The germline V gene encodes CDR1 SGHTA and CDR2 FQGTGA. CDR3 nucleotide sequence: TGTGCCAGCAGCTTAACGCCAGGAGCCCTAGGCAGCAATGAGCAGTTCTTC. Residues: CASSLTPGALGSNEQFF.

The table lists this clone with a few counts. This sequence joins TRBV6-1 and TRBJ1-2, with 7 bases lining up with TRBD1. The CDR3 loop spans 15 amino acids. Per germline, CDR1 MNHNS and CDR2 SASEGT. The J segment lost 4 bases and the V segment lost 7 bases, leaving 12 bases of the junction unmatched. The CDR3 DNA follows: TGTGCCAGCACCCCCCGGGACAGAAAGAGCTATGGCTACACCTTC. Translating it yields CASTPRDRKSYGYTF.

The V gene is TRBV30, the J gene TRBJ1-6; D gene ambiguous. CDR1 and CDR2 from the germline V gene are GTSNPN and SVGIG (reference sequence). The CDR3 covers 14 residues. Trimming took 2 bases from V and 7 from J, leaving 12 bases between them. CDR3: CAWSYPPGNSPLHF. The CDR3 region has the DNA TGTGCCTGGAGTTACCCCCCTGGAAATTCACCCCTCCACTTT.

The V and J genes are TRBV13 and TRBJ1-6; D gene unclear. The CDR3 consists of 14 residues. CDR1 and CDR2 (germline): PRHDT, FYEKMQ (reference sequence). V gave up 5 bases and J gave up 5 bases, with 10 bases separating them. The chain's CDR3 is CASSIRQDNSPLHF. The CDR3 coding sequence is TGTGCCAGCAGCATAAGGCAGGATAATTCACCCCTCCACTTT.

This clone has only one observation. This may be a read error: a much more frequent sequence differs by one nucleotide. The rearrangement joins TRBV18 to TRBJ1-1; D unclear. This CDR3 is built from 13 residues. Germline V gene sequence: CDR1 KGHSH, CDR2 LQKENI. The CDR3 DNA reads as TGTGCCAGCTCGGCTGGAAGGAACACTGGAGCTTTCTTT. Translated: CASSAGRNTGAFF.

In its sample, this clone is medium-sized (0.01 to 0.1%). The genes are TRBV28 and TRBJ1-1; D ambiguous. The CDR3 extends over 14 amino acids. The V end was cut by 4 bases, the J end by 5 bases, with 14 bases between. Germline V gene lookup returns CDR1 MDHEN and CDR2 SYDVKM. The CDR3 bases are TGTGCCAGCAGTTCTCTTACCACCGGGACTGAAGCTTTCTTT. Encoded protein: CASSSLTTGTEAFF.

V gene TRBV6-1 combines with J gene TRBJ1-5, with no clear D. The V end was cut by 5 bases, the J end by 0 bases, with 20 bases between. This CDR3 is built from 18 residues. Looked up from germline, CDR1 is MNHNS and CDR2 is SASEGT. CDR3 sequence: CASSKQRVVDHSNQPQHF. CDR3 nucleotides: TGTGCCAGCAGTAAGCAGAGGGTCGTCGACCATAGCAATCAGCCCCAGCATTTT.

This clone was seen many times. The chain's CDR3 is CSAGLPGAWEQYF. CDR3 bases: TGCAGTGCTGGCCTGCCCGGAGCTTGGGAGCAGTACTTC. The genes are TRBV20-1 and TRBJ2-7; D is ambiguous. This CDR3 is 13 amino acids long. Germline loops: CDR1 DFQATT, CDR2 SNEGSKA (reference sequence). The V and J ends lost 5 bases and 7 bases respectively, with 18 bases between them.

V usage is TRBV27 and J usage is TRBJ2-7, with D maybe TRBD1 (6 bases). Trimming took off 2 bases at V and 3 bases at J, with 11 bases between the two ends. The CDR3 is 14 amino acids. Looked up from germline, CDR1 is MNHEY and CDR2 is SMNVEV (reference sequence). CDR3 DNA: TGTGCCAGCAGTTTAATTTCAGGGGACTACGAGCAGTACTTC. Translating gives CASSLISGDYEQYF.

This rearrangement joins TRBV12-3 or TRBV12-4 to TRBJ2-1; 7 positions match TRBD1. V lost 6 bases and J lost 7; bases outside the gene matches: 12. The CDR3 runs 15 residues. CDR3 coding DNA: TGTGCCAGCAGCACCACAGGGGAGTATTGGAATGAGCAGTTCTTC. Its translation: CASSTTGEYWNEQFF.

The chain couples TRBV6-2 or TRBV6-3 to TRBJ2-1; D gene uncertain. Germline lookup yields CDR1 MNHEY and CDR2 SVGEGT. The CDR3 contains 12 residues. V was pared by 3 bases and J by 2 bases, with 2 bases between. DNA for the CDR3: TGTGCCAGCAGTTATACCTACAATGAGCAGTTCTTC. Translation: CASSYTYNEQFF.

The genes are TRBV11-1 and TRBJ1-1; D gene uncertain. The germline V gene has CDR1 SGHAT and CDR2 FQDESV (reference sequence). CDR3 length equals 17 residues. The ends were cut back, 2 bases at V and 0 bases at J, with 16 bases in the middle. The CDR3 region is CASSLYGPGGMNTEAFF. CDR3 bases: TGTGCCAGCAGCTTATACGGCCCAGGAGGTATGAACACTGAAGCTTTCTTT. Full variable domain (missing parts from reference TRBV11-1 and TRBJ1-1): EAEVAQSPRYKITEKSQAVAFWCDPISGHATLYWYRQILGQGPELLVQFQDESVVDDSQLPKDRFSAERLKGVDSTLKIQPAELGDSAMYLCASSLYGPGGMNTEAFFGQGTRLTVV.

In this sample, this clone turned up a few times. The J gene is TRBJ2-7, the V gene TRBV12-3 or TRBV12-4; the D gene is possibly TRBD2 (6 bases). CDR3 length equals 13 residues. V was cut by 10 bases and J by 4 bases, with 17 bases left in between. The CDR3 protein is CAIGRSGRYEQYF. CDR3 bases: TGTGCCATAGGAAGAAGTGGGAGGTACGAGCAGTACTTC.

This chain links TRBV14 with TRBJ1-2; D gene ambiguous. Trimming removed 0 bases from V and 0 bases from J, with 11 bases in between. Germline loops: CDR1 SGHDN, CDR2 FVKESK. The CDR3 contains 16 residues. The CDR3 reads CASSQELGSTNYGYTF. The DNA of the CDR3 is TGTGCCAGCAGCCAAGAATTGGGCAGTACTAACTATGGCTACACCTTC.

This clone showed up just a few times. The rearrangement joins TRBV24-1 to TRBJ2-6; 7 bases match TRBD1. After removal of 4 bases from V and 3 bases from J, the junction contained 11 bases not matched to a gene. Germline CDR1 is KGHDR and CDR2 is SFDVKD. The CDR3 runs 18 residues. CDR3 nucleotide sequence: TGTGCCACCAGTGACCACGGGACAGACGGTATTGGGGCCAACGTCCTGACTTTC. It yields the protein CATSDHGTDGIGANVLTF.

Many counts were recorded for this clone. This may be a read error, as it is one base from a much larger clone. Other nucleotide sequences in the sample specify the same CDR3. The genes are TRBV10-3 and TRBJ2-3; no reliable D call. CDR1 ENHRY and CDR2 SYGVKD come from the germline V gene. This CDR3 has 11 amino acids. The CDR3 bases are TGTGCCATCAGTGATTATGATACGCAGTATTTC. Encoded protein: CAISDYDTQYF.

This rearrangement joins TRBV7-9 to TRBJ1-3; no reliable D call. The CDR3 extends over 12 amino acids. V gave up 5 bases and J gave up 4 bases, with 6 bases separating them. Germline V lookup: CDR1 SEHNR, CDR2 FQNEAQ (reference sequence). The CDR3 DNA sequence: TGTGCCAGCAGCCCTACGGGAAACACCATATATTTT. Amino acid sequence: CASSPTGNTIYF.

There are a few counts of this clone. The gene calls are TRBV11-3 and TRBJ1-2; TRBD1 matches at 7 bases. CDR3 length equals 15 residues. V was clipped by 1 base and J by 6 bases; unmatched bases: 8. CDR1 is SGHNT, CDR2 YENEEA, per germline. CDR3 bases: TGTGCCAGCAGCTTAGTTAAGACAGGGTCTCATGGCTACACCTTC. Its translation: CASSLVKTGSHGYTF.

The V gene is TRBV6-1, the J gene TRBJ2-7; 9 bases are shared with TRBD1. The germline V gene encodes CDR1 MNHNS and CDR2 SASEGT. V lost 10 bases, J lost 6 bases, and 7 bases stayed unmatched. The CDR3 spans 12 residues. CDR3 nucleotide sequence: TGTGCCACAGGGACAGGGACCGTCGAGCAGTACTTC. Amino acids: CATGTGTVEQYF.

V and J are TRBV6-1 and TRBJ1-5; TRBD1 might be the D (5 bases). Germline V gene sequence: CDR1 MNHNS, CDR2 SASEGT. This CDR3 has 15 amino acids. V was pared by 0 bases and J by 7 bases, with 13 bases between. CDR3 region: CASSEAGQGRQPQHF. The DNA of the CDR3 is TGTGCCAGCAGTGAAGCGGGGCAAGGACGGCAGCCCCAGCATTTT.

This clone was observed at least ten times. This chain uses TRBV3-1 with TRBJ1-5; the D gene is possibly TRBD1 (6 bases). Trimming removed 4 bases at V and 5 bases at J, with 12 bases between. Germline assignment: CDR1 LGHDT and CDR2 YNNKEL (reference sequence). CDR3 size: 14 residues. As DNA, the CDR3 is TGTGCCAGCAGCCTACAGGGAGTGGATCAGCCCCAGCATTTT. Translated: CASSLQGVDQPQHF.

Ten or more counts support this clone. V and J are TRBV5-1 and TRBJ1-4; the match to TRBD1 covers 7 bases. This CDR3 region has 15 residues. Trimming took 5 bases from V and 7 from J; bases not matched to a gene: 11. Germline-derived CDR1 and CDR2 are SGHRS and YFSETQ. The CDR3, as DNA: TGCGCCAGCAGTTCCCAGACAGGGAAGGGTGAAAAACTGTTTTTT. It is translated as CASSSQTGKGEKLFF.

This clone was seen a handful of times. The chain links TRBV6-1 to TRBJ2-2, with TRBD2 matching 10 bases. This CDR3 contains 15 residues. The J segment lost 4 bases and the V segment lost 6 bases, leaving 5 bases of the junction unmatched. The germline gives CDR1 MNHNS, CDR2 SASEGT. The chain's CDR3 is CASRQGLAITGELFF. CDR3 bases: TGTGCCAGCAGGCAGGGACTAGCGATCACCGGGGAGCTGTTTTTT.

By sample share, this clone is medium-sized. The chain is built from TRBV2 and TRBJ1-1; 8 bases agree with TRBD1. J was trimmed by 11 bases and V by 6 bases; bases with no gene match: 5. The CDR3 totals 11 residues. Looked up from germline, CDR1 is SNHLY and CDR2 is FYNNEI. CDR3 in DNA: TGTGCCAGCAGGGCGGACAGGGCTGCTTTCTTT. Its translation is CASRADRAAFF.

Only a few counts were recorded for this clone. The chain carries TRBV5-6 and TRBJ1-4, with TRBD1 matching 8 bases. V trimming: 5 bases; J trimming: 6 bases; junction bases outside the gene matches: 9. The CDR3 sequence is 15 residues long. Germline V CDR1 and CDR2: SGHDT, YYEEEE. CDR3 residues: CASSWAGGADEKLFF. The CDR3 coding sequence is TGTGCCAGCAGTTGGGCAGGGGGCGCGGATGAAAAACTGTTTTTT.

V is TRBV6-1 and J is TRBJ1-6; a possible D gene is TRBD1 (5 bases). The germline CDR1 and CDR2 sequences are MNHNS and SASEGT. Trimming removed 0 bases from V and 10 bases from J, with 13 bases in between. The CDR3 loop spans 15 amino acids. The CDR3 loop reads CASSEASGGPSPLHF. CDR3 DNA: TGTGCCAGCAGTGAAGCCTCGGGGGGTCCGTCACCCCTCCACTTT.

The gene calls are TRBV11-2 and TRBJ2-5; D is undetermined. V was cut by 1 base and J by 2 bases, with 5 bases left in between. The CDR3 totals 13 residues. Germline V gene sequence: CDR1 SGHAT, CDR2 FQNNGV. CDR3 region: CASSLGGQETQYF. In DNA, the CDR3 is TGTGCCAGCAGCTTAGGGGGACAAGAGACCCAGTACTTC.